These 32 T cell receptor beta chains share one sample of origin, sequenced in a study of breast tumors, draining lymph nodes, adjacent tissues. MiXCR was run by TCRdb on the multiplex PCR reads, yielding one entry per CDR3 protein. The sample has around 170,000 distinct CDR3 sequences, 30% to 35% seen once. Axillary draining lymph nodes of breast cancer patients supplied the node samples. The sequencing sample was made of axillary lymph node tissue. Source of these receptors: a female donor with breast cancer. Some clones in this sample may be carry-over from other donors' samples.

This clonotype was recorded many times. The rearrangement joins TRBV9 to TRBJ2-3; tentative D call: TRBD2 (6 bases). CDR1 and CDR2 from the germline V gene are SGDLS and YYNGEE. Trimming removed 1 base at V and 1 base at J, with 10 bases between. The CDR3 totals 15 residues. The CDR3 is CASSVFQRGTDTQYF. CDR3 DNA sequence: TGTGCCAGCAGCGTATTTCAGCGGGGCACAGATACGCAGTATTTT.

This clonotype has at least ten counts. The chain has TRBV7-2 and TRBJ1-6, with D possibly TRBD1 on 5 matching bases. Germline-derived CDR1 and CDR2 are SGHTA and FQGNSA. The CDR3 has 13 residues. Trimming cost V 10 bases and J 8 bases, with 15 bases left between them. The CDR3 sequence: CAIHEAGHSPLHF. For the CDR3, the DNA is TGTGCCATCCACGAGGCAGGGCATTCACCCCTCCACTTT.

The chain has TRBV19 and TRBJ1-1, with D hard to call. Germline V gene lookup returns CDR1 LNHDA and CDR2 SQIVND (reference sequence). The CDR3 runs to 13 residues. V was clipped by 8 bases and J by 0 bases, with 10 bases between them. In nucleotides, the CDR3 is TGTGCCAGTGAACGAAACATGAACACTGAAGCTTTCTTT. Protein product: CASERNMNTEAFF.

This clonotype was seen at least ten times. Its ends do not fully match the called genes, so a read error is possible. The chain carries TRBV12-3 or TRBV12-4 and TRBJ2-3; 8 nucleotides line up with TRBD2. The CDR3 extends over 15 amino acids. Here the CDR3 reads CASRLAGLGADTQYF. DNA for the CDR3: TGTGCCAGCAGGTTAGCGGGACTTGGGGCAGATACGCAGTATTTT.

There are a few counts of this clonotype. This may be a read error: a much more frequent sequence differs by one nucleotide. The chain carries TRBV14 and TRBJ2-7, with unresolved D. This CDR3 has 14 amino acids. The V gene's germline CDR1 is SGHDN and CDR2 FVKESK. The CDR3 sequence: CASSQGKLSYEQSF. The CDR3 bases are TGTGCCAGCAGCCAAGGTAAACTATCCTACGAGCAGTCCTTC. Full variable domain (outside the CDR3, taken from reference TRBV14 and TRBJ2-7): EAGVTQFPSHSVIEKGQTVTLRCDPISGHDNLYWYRRVMGKEIKFLLHFVKESKQDESGMPNNRFLAERTGGTYSTLKVQPAELEDSGVYFCASSQGKLSYEQSFGPGTRLTVT.

This clonotype was counted at least ten times. J is TRBJ1-4 and V is TRBV6-6; a possible D gene is TRBD1 (6 bases). The CDR3 runs to 18 residues. V was clipped by 0 bases and J by 0 bases, with 14 bases between them. Germline CDR1 and CDR2: MNHNY and SVGAGI (reference sequence). The CDR3: CASSYSGGRGATNEKLFF. The CDR3 nucleotides read TGTGCCAGCAGTTACTCGGGGGGGCGCGGTGCAACTAATGAAAAACTGTTTTTT.

About this clonotype itself: As the CDR3 is not closed by the conserved phenylalanine or tryptophan, this likely results from a read error. This chain connects TRBV12-3 or TRBV12-4 to TRBJ2-1, with D possibly TRBD2 on 6 matching bases. This CDR3 has 18 amino acids. Trimming cost V 5 bases and J 1 base, with 21 bases left between them. In DNA, the CDR3 is TGTGCCAGCAGTCACAATCCGGGGGTGGGGTGGTCCTACAATGAGCAGTTCTTG. Its protein product is CASSHNPGVGWSYNEQFL.

This clonotype was seen once. A much larger clone is a single base away; this may be a read error. This chain connects TRBV5-4 to TRBJ2-3; 9 nucleotides match TRBD2. The CDR3 loop spans 17 amino acids. The ends lost 3 bases at V and 6 bases at J; junction bases unmatched: 14. The germline V gene encodes CDR1 SGHNT and CDR2 YYREEE (reference sequence). The CDR3 DNA reads TGTGCCAGCAGCTCACGGACTAGCGCCCCATACCGCGATACGCAGTATTTT. It codes for CASSSRTSAPYRDTQYF. Variable domain in full (rest from reference TRBV5-4 and TRBJ2-3): ETGVTQSPTHLIKTRGQQVTLRCSSQSGHNTVSWYQQALGQGPQFIFQYYREEENGRGNFPPRFSGLQFPNYSSELNVNALELDDSALYLCASSSRTSAPYRDTQYFGPGTRLTVL.

The DNA for the CDR3 is TGTGCCAGCAGCCCCGGGGGTGAAGATACGCAGTATTTT. It encodes CASSPGGEDTQYF. V usage is TRBV7-6 and J usage is TRBJ2-3, with a possible D match to TRBD2 (6 bases). This CDR3 contains 13 residues. Germline lookup yields CDR1 SGHVS and CDR2 FNYEAQ. V lost 5 bases and J 5 bases, leaving 11 bases between the germline ends.

A remark on this clonotype: Without the conserved terminal phenylalanine or tryptophan, this CDR3 likely stems from a read error. The rearrangement uses TRBV9 and TRBJ2-5, with D unresolved. This CDR3 has 13 amino acids. Trimming took off 1 base at V and 0 bases at J, with 4 bases between the two ends. The germline V gene has CDR1 SGDLS and CDR2 YYNGEE. The CDR3 spells CASSVRDQETQYS. CDR3 nucleotides: TGTGCCAGCAGCGTAAGGGACCAAGAGACCCAGTACTCC.

With respect to this clonotype: The conserved phenylalanine or tryptophan is not found at the CDR3 terminus, so this likely reflects a read error. It is unclear where the CDR3 begins or ends on the DNA, so no DNA is shown, and the CDR3 is as TCRdb lists it. V usage is TRBV9 and J usage is TRBJ2-7. Germline CDR1 and CDR2: SGDLS and YYNGEE. The CDR3 region is 11 residues in length, termini included. The CDR3 sequence is CASSETPRSNT.

This clonotype has a count of ten or more. The chain is built from TRBV7-9 and TRBJ2-2; TRBD2 matches at 8 bases. V lost 5 bases, J lost 9 bases, and 8 bases stayed unmatched. This CDR3 comprises 14 residues. Germline V gives CDR1 SEHNR, CDR2 FQNEAQ (reference sequence). The CDR3 loop is CASSPYQRGRELFF. In DNA form, the CDR3 reads TGTGCCAGCAGCCCCTATCAGCGGGGGAGGGAGCTGTTTTTT.

This clonotype has at least ten counts. This chain uses TRBV2 with TRBJ2-3; D perhaps matches TRBD2 (7 bases). The V gene lost 6 bases and the J gene lost 9 bases, with 13 bases spanning the gap. This CDR3 has 12 residues. Germline values: CDR1 SNHLY, CDR2 FYNNEI. The CDR3 DNA is TGTGCCAGCAGAGGAGGGGGGGAAACGCAGTATTTT. This gives the protein CASRGGGETQYF. The full variable domain, in which reference TRBV2 and TRBJ2-3 provide the parts outside the CDR3, is EPEVTQTPSHQVTQMGQEVILRCVPISNHLYFYWYRQILGQKVEFLVSFYNNEISEKSEIFDDQFSVERPDGSNFTLKIRSTKLEDSAMYFCASRGGGETQYFGPGTRLTVL.

This clonotype came up many times. The chain has TRBV7-8 and TRBJ2-1, with TRBD2 identical over 7 bases. The CDR3 consists of 16 residues. V shed 3 bases and J 0 bases; nucleotides not matched to a gene: 5. Germline values: CDR1 SGHVS, CDR2 FQNEAQ. The CDR3 loop reads CASSLYRTSSYNEQFF. The CDR3 DNA reads as TGTGCCAGCAGCTTGTACCGGACTAGCTCCTACAATGAGCAGTTCTTC.

This clonotype was observed at least ten times. The gene calls are TRBV9 and TRBJ2-7, with TRBD1 matching 9 bases. This CDR3 is built from 14 residues. After removal of 7 bases from V and 3 bases from J, the junction contained 8 bases not matched to a gene. Germline assignment: CDR1 SGDLS and CDR2 YYNGEE. The CDR3 here is CASGPGQGFYEQYF. CDR3 DNA sequence: TGTGCCAGCGGCCCGGGACAGGGCTTCTACGAGCAGTACTTC.

This clonotype was counted at least ten times. This chain joins TRBV7-9 and TRBJ1-5, with 9 bases aligning to TRBD1. This CDR3 is built from 17 residues. In germline, CDR1 is SEHNR, CDR2 FQNEAQ (reference sequence). Trimming cost V 1 base and J 8 bases; bases outside gene matches: 12. DNA for the CDR3: TGTGCCAGCAGCTTAGGGGGGGGAAACAGGGGGCGCGAGCCCCAGCATTTT. Its protein is CASSLGGGNRGREPQHF.

The table lists this clonotype with many counts. The chain joins TRBV7-9 to TRBJ2-1; a possible D gene is TRBD2 (6 bases). V was cut by 5 bases and J by 4 bases, with 15 bases left in between. This CDR3 has 15 residues. Germline lookup yields CDR1 SEHNR and CDR2 FQNEAQ (reference sequence). In DNA, the CDR3 is TGTGCCAGCAGCCCGGTGGAGGGGACGTACAATGAGCAGTTCTTC. This sequence encodes CASSPVEGTYNEQFF.

The sample holds many counts of this clonotype. The chain is built from TRBV19 and TRBJ2-2, with D possibly TRBD2 on 5 matching bases. The germline V gene encodes CDR1 LNHDA and CDR2 SQIVND (reference sequence). Trimming left V 5 bases short and J 0 bases short, with 7 bases between. The CDR3 contains 14 residues. CDR3 DNA sequence: TGTGCCAGTAGTCCTAGCTCGAACACCGGGGAGCTGTTTTTT. Its protein product is CASSPSSNTGELFF. The full variable domain, its missing parts supplied by reference TRBV19 and TRBJ2-2, is DGGITQSPKYLFRKEGQNVTLSCEQNLNHDAMYWYRQDPGQGLRLIYYSQIVNDFQKGDIAEGYSVSREKKESFPLTVTSAQKNPTAFYLCASSPSSNTGELFFGEGSRLTVL.

Ten or more counts support this clonotype. The chain combines TRBV5-6 with TRBJ2-2, with 9 bases aligning to TRBD1. CDR1 SGHDT and CDR2 YYEEEE come from the germline V gene. The CDR3 extends over 14 amino acids. V gave up 3 bases and J gave up 4 bases; unmatched junction bases: 1. As DNA, the CDR3 is TGTGCCAGCAGCTGGGACAGGGCCACCGGGGAGCTGTTTTTT. Translating gives CASSWDRATGELFF.

V and J are TRBV6-2 or TRBV6-3 and TRBJ2-2, with 7 nucleotides matching TRBD1. The CDR3 sequence is 14 residues long. J gave up 1 base and V 7 bases, and 3 bases lay outside the gene matches. Germline V lookup: CDR1 MNHEY, CDR2 SVGEGT. CDR3 region: CASKWDRNTGELFF. As DNA, the CDR3 is TGTGCCAGCAAATGGGACAGGAACACCGGGGAGCTGTTTTTT.

Worth noting for this clonotype: This may arise from a read error, as a much more abundant clone is one base away. The J gene is TRBJ2-1, the V gene TRBV7-9; TRBD2 matches at 7 bases. The CDR3 spans 14 residues. CDR1 and CDR2 (germline): SEHNR, FQNEAQ (reference sequence). CDR3 nucleotides: TGTGCCAGCAGCTTAAGCGGGGCGGTGTCGGAGCAGTCCTTC. Its protein is CASSLSGAVSEQSF.

This clonotype occurred a few times. A much larger clone differs from this one at a single base, so this may be a read error. The rearrangement uses TRBV9 and TRBJ2-3; D is perhaps TRBD2 (6 bases). The CDR3 is made up of 15 amino acids. Germline CDR1 is SGDLS and CDR2 is YYNGEE. The CDR3 bases are TGTGCCAGCAGCTCCAGCCCGGGAGTGGTAGATACGCCGTATTTT. Its translation is CASSSSPGVVDTPYF.

This sequence joins TRBV20-1 and TRBJ2-3; D is uncertain. The DNA matches TRBJ1-5 better at its end, which makes the J call doubtful. Germline CDR1 is DFQATT and CDR2 is SNEGSKA (reference sequence). The CDR3 runs 14 residues. The CDR3 DNA reads TGCAGTGCACCGCTAGCCCCGGGCCGAGGTACGCAGCATTTT. Its protein product is CSAPLAPGRGTQHF.

At least ten counts were recorded for this clonotype. This chain joins TRBV11-3 and TRBJ2-5; 11 positions match TRBD1. J gave up 5 bases and V 5 bases, and 7 bases lay outside the gene matches. Germline loops: CDR1 SGHNT, CDR2 YENEEA. The CDR3 extends over 15 amino acids. The CDR3 region is CASSRTGGGRETQYF. The DNA of the CDR3 is TGTGCCAGCAGCCGGACAGGGGGCGGGCGGGAGACCCAGTACTTC.

This clonotype was picked up many times. For the CDR3, the DNA is TGTGCCAGCAGCCCGCCTCGGGTGGGGAGCTCTGGAAACACCATATATTTT. It codes for CASSPPRVGSSGNTIYF. V usage is TRBV14 and J usage is TRBJ1-3; D unclear. The CDR3 covers 17 residues. V lost 4 bases, J lost 0 bases, and 16 bases lay in between. In germline, CDR1 is SGHDN, CDR2 FVKESK.

The chain combines TRBV24-1 with TRBJ2-1; 8 bases are shared with TRBD2. V dropped 9 bases and J dropped 0; count of bases not matched to a gene: 15. The germline gives CDR1 KGHDR, CDR2 SFDVKD. The CDR3 runs to 18 residues. The CDR3 DNA sequence: TGTGCCACCTCAGCAGGAATAAGCGGGGGAATCTCCTACAATGAGCAGTTCTTC. It translates to CATSAGISGGISYNEQFF.

In its sample, this clonotype was seen many times. The J gene is TRBJ1-4, the V gene TRBV19, with unresolved D. Germline V CDR1 and CDR2: LNHDA, SQIVND (reference sequence). Trimming stripped 1 base from V and 8 bases from J, with 20 bases between. The CDR3 sequence is 17 residues long. CDR3 in DNA: TGTGCCAGTAGTATAGGGACCAGGACGACAATCGGGGAAAAACTGTTTTTT. As protein: CASSIGTRTTIGEKLFF.

J is TRBJ2-5 and V is TRBV7-9; tentatively, D is TRBD2 (6 bases). The CDR3 contains 13 residues. The germline V gene has CDR1 SEHNR and CDR2 FQNEAQ (reference sequence). V was cut by 4 bases and J by 8 bases, with 14 bases left in between. Here the CDR3 reads CASSSLDGTTQYF. The CDR3, as DNA: TGTGCCAGCAGCTCCCTGGATGGGACTACCCAGTACTTC.

In regard to this clonotype: A much larger clone lies a single base off, so this may be a read error. The rearrangement uses TRBV5-8 and TRBJ2-1; D remains ambiguous. The CDR3 contains 11 residues. CDR1 is SGHTS and CDR2 is YDEGEE in the germline V gene. The CDR3 sequence: CASSPINAQFF. CDR3 bases: TGTGCCAGCAGCCCCATCAATGCGCAGTTCTTC.

This clonotype has at least ten counts. J is TRBJ2-7 and V is TRBV4-1; 11 nucleotides align to TRBD2. Germline loops: CDR1 MGHRA, CDR2 YSYEKL. With 4 bases clipped from V and 6 bases from J, the junction kept 5 bases outside the gene matches. The CDR3 is 14 residues long. The CDR3 nucleotides are TGCGCCAGCAGCCCCATGACTAGCGGGACCGAGCAGTACTTC. Translating it yields CASSPMTSGTEQYF.

This clonotype has a count of ten or more. The chain employs TRBV11-2 and TRBJ2-3; TRBD2 aligns across 12 bases. Germline V gives CDR1 SGHAT, CDR2 FQNNGV. V was pared by 3 bases and J by 4 bases, with 5 bases of the junction left unmatched. The CDR3 has 16 residues. CDR3 in amino acids: CASSFTSGGFSDTQYF. The CDR3 nucleotides are TGTGCCAGCAGCTTTACTAGCGGGGGGTTCTCAGATACGCAGTATTTT.

Ten or more counts support this clonotype. V is TRBV7-9 and J is TRBJ2-2; 7 nucleotides line up with TRBD1. The germline V gene encodes CDR1 SEHNR and CDR2 FQNEAQ (reference sequence). The CDR3 has 16 amino acids. V was clipped by 1 base and J by 6 bases; unmatched bases: 8. CDR3 region: CASSLGQGFIAGELFF. CDR3 nucleotides: TGTGCCAGCAGCTTAGGACAGGGCTTTATCGCCGGGGAGCTGTTTTTT. The full variable domain, completed using reference TRBV7-9 and TRBJ2-2, is DTGVSQNPRHKITKRGQNVTFRCDPISEHNRLYWYRQTLGQGPEFLTYFQNEAQLEKSRLLSDRFSAERPKGSFSTLEIQRTEQGDSAMYLCASSLGQGFIAGELFFGEGSRLTVL.